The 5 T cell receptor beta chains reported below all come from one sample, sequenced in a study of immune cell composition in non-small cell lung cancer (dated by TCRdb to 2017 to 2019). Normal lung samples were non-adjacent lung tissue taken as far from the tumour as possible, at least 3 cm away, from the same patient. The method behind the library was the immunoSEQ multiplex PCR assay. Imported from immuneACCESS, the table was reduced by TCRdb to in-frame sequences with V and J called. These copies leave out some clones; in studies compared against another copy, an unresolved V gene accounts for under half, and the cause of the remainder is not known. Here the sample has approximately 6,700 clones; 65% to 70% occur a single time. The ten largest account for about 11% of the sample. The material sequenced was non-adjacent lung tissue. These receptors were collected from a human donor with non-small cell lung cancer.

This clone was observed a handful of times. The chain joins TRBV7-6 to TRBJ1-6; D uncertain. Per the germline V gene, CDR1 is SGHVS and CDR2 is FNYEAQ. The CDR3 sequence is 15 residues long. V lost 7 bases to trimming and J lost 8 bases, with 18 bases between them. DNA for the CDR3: TGTGCCAGCAAGGCGGCGGCCATTGTGGATTCACCCCTCCACTTT. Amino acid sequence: CASKAAAIVDSPLHF.

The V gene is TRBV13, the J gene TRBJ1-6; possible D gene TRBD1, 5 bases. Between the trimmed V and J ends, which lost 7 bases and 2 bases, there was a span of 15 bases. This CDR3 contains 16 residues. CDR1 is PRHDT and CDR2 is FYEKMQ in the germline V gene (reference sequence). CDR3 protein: CASTQGAETYNSPLHF. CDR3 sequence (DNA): TGTGCCAGCACCCAAGGGGCGGAGACCTATAATTCACCCCTCCACTTT. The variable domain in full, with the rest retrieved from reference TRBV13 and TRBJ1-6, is AAGVIQSPRHLIKEKRETATLKCYPIPRHDTVYWYQQGPGQDPQFLISFYEKMQSDKGSIPDRFSAQQFSDYHSELNMSSLELGDSALYFCASTQGAETYNSPLHFGNGTRLTVT.

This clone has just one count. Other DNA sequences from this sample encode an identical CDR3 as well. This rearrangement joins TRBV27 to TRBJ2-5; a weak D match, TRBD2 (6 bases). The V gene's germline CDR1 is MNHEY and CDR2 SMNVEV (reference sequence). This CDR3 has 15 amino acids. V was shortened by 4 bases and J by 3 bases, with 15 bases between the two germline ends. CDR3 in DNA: TGTGCCAGCAGTTCTCCGGGACTCGGAAAAGAGACCCAGTACTTC. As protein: CASSSPGLGKETQYF.

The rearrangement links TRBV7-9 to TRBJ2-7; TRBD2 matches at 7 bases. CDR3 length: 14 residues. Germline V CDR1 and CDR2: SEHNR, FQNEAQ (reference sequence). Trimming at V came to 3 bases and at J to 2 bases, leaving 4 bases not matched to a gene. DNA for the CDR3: TGTGCCAGCAGCTTGGAGGGAGGGGCCTACGAGCAGTACTTC. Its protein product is CASSLEGGAYEQYF.

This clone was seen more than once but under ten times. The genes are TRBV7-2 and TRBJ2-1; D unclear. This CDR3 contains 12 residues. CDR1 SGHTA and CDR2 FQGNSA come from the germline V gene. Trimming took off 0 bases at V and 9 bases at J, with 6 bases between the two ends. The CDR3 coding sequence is TGTGCCAGCAGCTTAGCGCTAGGTGAGCAGTTCTTC. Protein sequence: CASSLALGEQFF. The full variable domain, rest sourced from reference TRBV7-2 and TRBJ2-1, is GAGVSQSPSNKVTEKGKDVELRCDPISGHTALYWYRQSLGQGLEFLIYFQGNSAPDKSGLPSDRFSAERTGGSVSTLTIQRTQQEDSAVYLCASSLALGEQFFGPGTRLTVL.